These T cell receptor beta chains were read from a single sample in a study of shared clonotypes between healthy human individuals. Here immunoSEQ multiplex PCR was the method, and the copy in TCRdb shows in-frame clones only, minus some. The sample includes some 740,000 clones, more than 85% of them seen just once. Material: naive CD8+ T cells sorted from blood. The receptor set was obtained from a man aged 25 to 45 in good health. Both conserved end residues are part of each CDR3. The D gene is left open where the match is weak. Clone size appears in some rows only: once, few, many, or a class for an expanded clone.

clone_size: once
v_call: TRBV7-8
d_call: TRBD2
j_call: TRBJ2-1
cdr3_aa: CASSLAGGVDEQFF
cdr3_nt: TGTGCCAGCAGCTTAGCGGGGGGGGTGGATGAGCAGTTCTTC

clone_size: -
v_call: TRBV11-2
d_call: -
j_call: TRBJ2-7
cdr3_aa: CASAGLTYEQYF
cdr3_nt: TGTGCCAGCGCGGGACTTACCTACGAGCAGTACTTC

clone_size: -
v_call: TRBV7-9
d_call: -
j_call: TRBJ2-7
cdr3_aa: CASSLSDSYEQYF
cdr3_nt: TGTGCCAGCAGCTTAAGTGACTCCTACGAGCAGTACTTC

clone_size: -
v_call: TRBV9
d_call: -
j_call: TRBJ1-3
cdr3_aa: CASSVEGLPQTTIYF
cdr3_nt: TGTGCCAGCAGCGTAGAGGGGCTCCCTCAAACCACCATATATTTT

clone_size: -
v_call: TRBV5-1
d_call: -
j_call: TRBJ2-7
cdr3_aa: CASSPESTRYEQYF
cdr3_nt: TGCGCCAGCAGCCCCGAGTCAACCCGCTACGAGCAGTACTTC

clone_size: -
v_call: TRBV7-8
d_call: TRBD2
j_call: TRBJ2-3
cdr3_aa: CASSSRLAGGTDTQYF
cdr3_nt: TGTGCCAGCAGCTCTCGACTAGCGGGAGGCACAGATACGCAGTATTTT

clone_size: -
v_call: TRBV27
d_call: -
j_call: TRBJ2-2
cdr3_aa: CASSSQTRAMNTGELFF
cdr3_nt: TGTGCCAGCAGTTCACAAACCAGGGCTATGAACACCGGGGAGCTGTTTTTT

clone_size: -
v_call: TRBV5-4
d_call: TRBD1
j_call: TRBJ2-7
cdr3_aa: CASTVTGASYEQYF
cdr3_nt: TGTGCCAGCACCGTGACAGGGGCCTCCTACGAGCAGTACTTC

clone_size: -
v_call: TRBV5-1
d_call: TRBD1
j_call: TRBJ1-1
cdr3_aa: CASSLDTGVLTEAFF
cdr3_nt: TGCGCCAGCAGCCTAGATACAGGGGTTCTCACTGAAGCTTTCTTT

clone_size: -
v_call: TRBV10-2
d_call: TRBD2
j_call: TRBJ2-5
cdr3_aa: CASSDPTSGSAETQYF
cdr3_nt: TGCGCCAGCAGTGACCCAACTAGCGGGAGTGCAGAGACCCAGTACTTC

clone_size: -
v_call: TRBV28
d_call: -
j_call: TRBJ1-2
cdr3_aa: CASRELTVTMGYTF
cdr3_nt: TGTGCCAGCAGAGAACTGACGGTAACTATGGGCTACACCTTC

clone_size: -
v_call: TRBV19
d_call: -
j_call: TRBJ2-6
cdr3_aa: CASSIPRDSYPLGANVLTF
cdr3_nt: TGTGCCAGTAGTATACCGCGGGACAGCTATCCTCTGGGGGCCAACGTCCTGACTTTC

clone_size: -
v_call: TRBV10-2
d_call: TRBD1
j_call: TRBJ2-7
cdr3_aa: CATRQGSSYEQYF
cdr3_nt: TGCGCCACCCGACAGGGGAGCTCCTACGAGCAGTACTTC

clone_size: -
v_call: TRBV11-2
d_call: -
j_call: TRBJ2-7
cdr3_aa: CASSLDWGPSYEQYF
cdr3_nt: TGTGCCAGCAGCTTAGACTGGGGGCCCTCCTACGAGCAGTACTTC

clone_size: -
v_call: TRBV25-1
d_call: -
j_call: TRBJ2-1
cdr3_aa: CASSLSNFKVF
cdr3_nt: TGTGCCAGCAGTTTGAGCAATTTTAAGGTCTTC

clone_size: -
v_call: TRBV10-3
d_call: -
j_call: TRBJ1-3
cdr3_aa: CAISGQDGSGNTIYF
cdr3_nt: TGTGCCATCAGTGGCCAGGATGGTTCTGGAAACACCATATATTTT

clone_size: -
v_call: TRBV5-1
d_call: TRBD2
j_call: TRBJ2-1
cdr3_aa: CASSLRSGTNPYDEQFF
cdr3_nt: TGCGCCAGCAGCCTCCGTTCCGGGACTAATCCGTATGATGAGCAGTTCTTC

clone_size: -
v_call: TRBV27
d_call: TRBD2
j_call: TRBJ2-1
cdr3_aa: CASSLKGLAVYNEQFF
cdr3_nt: TGTGCCAGCAGTTTAAAGGGACTAGCGGTCTACAATGAGCAGTTCTTC

clone_size: -
v_call: TRBV11-2
d_call: TRBD1
j_call: TRBJ1-5
cdr3_aa: CASSPGQNQPQHF
cdr3_nt: TGTGCCAGCAGCCCGGGACAGAATCAGCCCCAGCATTTT

clone_size: once
v_call: TRBV6-1
d_call: -
j_call: TRBJ2-2
cdr3_aa: CASSEMNTGELFF
cdr3_nt: TGTGCCAGCAGTGAGATGAACACCGGGGAGCTGTTTTTT

clone_size: -
v_call: TRBV27
d_call: -
j_call: TRBJ2-3
cdr3_aa: CASSRLSTDTQYF
cdr3_nt: TGTGCCAGCAGTAGACTGTCTACAGATACGCAGTATTTT

clone_size: -
v_call: TRBV9
d_call: -
j_call: TRBJ1-4
cdr3_aa: CASSPVGGRTTNEKLFF
cdr3_nt: TGTGCCAGCAGCCCCGTGGGGGGGCGAACAACTAATGAAAAACTGTTTTTT

clone_size: -
v_call: TRBV13
d_call: TRBD2
j_call: TRBJ2-1
cdr3_aa: CASSQRGSYNEQFF
cdr3_nt: TGTGCCAGCAGCCAGCGGGGTTCCTACAATGAGCAGTTCTTC

clone_size: -
v_call: TRBV11-2
d_call: -
j_call: TRBJ1-2
cdr3_aa: CASSLEPIPSRGYGYTF
cdr3_nt: TGTGCCAGCAGCTTAGAGCCAATTCCTTCGAGGGGATATGGCTACACCTTC

clone_size: many
v_call: TRBV2
d_call: -
j_call: TRBJ1-1
cdr3_aa: CASSAWSNTEAFF
cdr3_nt: TGTGCCAGCAGTGCTTGGTCGAACACTGAAGCTTTCTTT

clone_size: -
v_call: TRBV5-8
d_call: TRBD1
j_call: TRBJ2-3
cdr3_aa: CASSFRLTNDRVGTDTQYF
cdr3_nt: TGTGCCAGCAGCTTCCGGCTTACCAACGACAGGGTGGGCACAGATACGCAGTATTTT

clone_size: -
v_call: TRBV5-4
d_call: TRBD2
j_call: TRBJ2-7
cdr3_aa: CASSFKSIAGGGYEQYF
cdr3_nt: TGTGCCAGCAGCTTTAAAAGCATAGCGGGGGGAGGGTACGAGCAGTACTTC

clone_size: few
v_call: TRBV30
d_call: TRBD1
j_call: TRBJ2-7
cdr3_aa: CAWSPGQGSYEQYF
cdr3_nt: TGTGCCTGGAGTCCAGGACAGGGAAGCTACGAGCAGTACTTC

clone_size: -
v_call: TRBV6-5
d_call: -
j_call: TRBJ2-1
cdr3_aa: CASSPGVSSYNEQFF
cdr3_nt: TGTGCCAGCAGCCCGGGGGTAAGCTCCTACAATGAGCAGTTCTTC

clone_size: -
v_call: TRBV5-1
d_call: -
j_call: TRBJ2-5
cdr3_aa: CASSLPQVLGQETQYF
cdr3_nt: TGCGCCAGCAGCCTCCCACAGGTGTTAGGCCAAGAGACCCAGTACTTC

clone_size: -
v_call: TRBV11-2
d_call: -
j_call: TRBJ2-7
cdr3_aa: CASRPSGTLLHEQYF
cdr3_nt: TGTGCCAGCAGACCCTCCGGGACTCTATTACACGAGCAGTACTTC

clone_size: few
v_call: TRBV7-9
d_call: -
j_call: TRBJ2-7
cdr3_aa: CASSPPRPDGNYEQYF
cdr3_nt: TGTGCCAGCAGCCCTCCCAGGCCCGACGGTAACTACGAGCAGTACTTC

clone_size: -
v_call: TRBV6-5
d_call: -
j_call: TRBJ2-1
cdr3_aa: CASSSSPHNEQFF
cdr3_nt: TGTGCCAGCTCCTCCTCCCCCCACAATGAGCAGTTCTTC

clone_size: -
v_call: TRBV28
d_call: -
j_call: TRBJ2-7
cdr3_aa: CASSFAQNYEQYF
cdr3_nt: TGTGCCAGCAGTTTCGCCCAGAACTACGAGCAGTACTTC

clone_size: -
v_call: TRBV7-7
d_call: TRBD2
j_call: TRBJ2-3
cdr3_aa: CASSARIAGGSTDTQYF
cdr3_nt: TGTGCTAGCAGCGCCCGAATCGCGGGAGGGAGCACAGATACGCAGTATTTT

clone_size: -
v_call: TRBV21-1
d_call: -
j_call: TRBJ2-1
cdr3_aa: CASSKETSRAYNEQFF
cdr3_nt: TGTGCCAGCAGCAAGGAAACTAGCCGCGCCTACAATGAGCAGTTCTTC

clone_size: -
v_call: TRBV5-5
d_call: -
j_call: TRBJ2-5
cdr3_aa: CASSLNRGQETQYF
cdr3_nt: TGTGCCAGCAGCTTGAACAGAGGCCAAGAGACCCAGTACTTC

clone_size: -
v_call: TRBV18
d_call: -
j_call: TRBJ2-7
cdr3_aa: CASSPETRLDLYEQYF
cdr3_nt: TGTGCCAGCTCACCAGAAACCAGACTAGACCTCTACGAGCAGTACTTC

clone_size: -
v_call: TRBV25-1
d_call: -
j_call: TRBJ2-3
cdr3_aa: CASSESARPDTQYF
cdr3_nt: TGTGCCAGCAGTGAATCGGCCAGACCAGATACGCAGTATTTT